The 30 T cell receptor beta chains presented below share a single source sample, sequenced in a study of cytomegalovirus exposure and HLA in healthy donors. Primers included in the PCR were 60 Vbeta and 13 Jbeta primers. Generated by immunoSEQ multiplex PCR, the TCRdb table keeps only in-frame clones and is missing some. The data show about 94,000 clones, more than 70% seen once. The sequencing input was PBMCs. These receptor sequences come from a woman aged 40 to 50 in good health and CMV-seronegative.

The CDR3, as DNA: TGTGCCAGCAGCGTAGCTACAGGGGTTGGCCAAGAGACCCAGTACTTC. Protein: CASSVATGVGQETQYF. The rearrangement joins TRBV9 to TRBJ2-5; 7 nucleotides match TRBD1. With 0 bases clipped from V and 1 base from J, the junction kept 6 bases outside the gene matches. CDR1 is SGDLS and CDR2 is YYNGEE in the germline V gene. The CDR3 is made up of 16 amino acids.

The gene calls are TRBV18 and TRBJ1-2; tentatively, D is TRBD1 (6 bases). Trimming pared 11 bases from V and 5 bases from J, leaving 15 bases between. Germline assignment: CDR1 KGHSH and CDR2 LQKENI. The CDR3 is made up of 12 amino acids. CDR3 protein: CARGGSPYGYTF. The CDR3 region has the DNA TGTGCCCGCGGGGGCTCTCCTTATGGCTACACCTTC.

V is TRBV19 and J is TRBJ2-5, with D perhaps TRBD1 (7 bases). Germline V CDR1 and CDR2: LNHDA, SQIVND (reference sequence). The CDR3 sequence is 16 residues long. V was clipped by 1 base and J by 5 bases, with 17 bases between them. The CDR3 DNA follows: TGTGCCAGTAGTATAGCTGGAGGGGGCGGGTCGGAGACCCAGTACTTC. This gives the protein CASSIAGGGGSETQYF.

The CDR3 protein is CASSQVSAGVGYEQFF. The CDR3, as DNA: TGTGCCAGCAGCCAAGTCTCAGCGGGGGTGGGTTATGAGCAGTTCTTC. This chain connects TRBV4-2 to TRBJ2-1, with 8 bases that match TRBD2. Trimming took 1 base from V and 8 from J; bases not matched to a gene: 10. Per the germline V gene, CDR1 is LGHNA and CDR2 is YNFKEQ. The CDR3 is 16 residues long.

The genes are TRBV5-1 and TRBJ1-1, with D unclear. Germline-derived CDR1 and CDR2 are SGHRS and YFSETQ. Trimming removed 1 base at V and 5 bases at J, with 21 bases between. The CDR3 totals 17 residues. CDR3 DNA: TGCGCCAGCAGCTTGTCGGGTGAGACGGAAAAGAGGACTGAAGCTTTCTTT. Translating it yields CASSLSGETEKRTEAFF.

This chain connects TRBV4-3 to TRBJ1-6, with D tentatively TRBD1 (6 bases). The germline V gene has CDR1 LGHNA and CDR2 YSLEER. Trimming cost V 4 bases and J 11 bases, with 12 bases left between them. This CDR3 is built from 13 residues. CDR3 DNA sequence: TGCGCCAGCAGCCCAACAGGGATCGCACCCCTCCACTTT. Amino acid sequence: CASSPTGIAPLHF.

The V and J genes are TRBV5-4 and TRBJ2-2; TRBD1 might be the D (5 bases). V lost 0 bases, J lost 7 bases, and 13 bases lay in between. There are 15 residues in the CDR3. Germline V gives CDR1 SGHNT, CDR2 YYREEE (reference sequence). The chain's CDR3 is CASSLERGFGGELFF. The CDR3 DNA follows: TGTGCCAGCAGCTTGGAAAGGGGATTCGGCGGGGAGCTGTTTTTT.

The chain employs TRBV6-1 and TRBJ2-7; 8 bases agree with TRBD2. The CDR3 consists of 14 residues. Trimming cost V 2 bases and J 1 base; bases outside gene matches: 1. The germline gives CDR1 MNHNS, CDR2 SASEGT. The CDR3 is CASSESGGSYEQYF. The CDR3 DNA sequence: TGTGCCAGCAGTGAATCGGGGGGGTCCTACGAGCAGTACTTC.

The rearrangement links TRBV7-8 to TRBJ1-2, with D tentatively TRBD1 (6 bases). The CDR3 covers 13 residues. Germline assignment: CDR1 SGHVS and CDR2 FQNEAQ. Trimming stripped 2 bases from V and 7 bases from J, with 11 bases between. This chain's CDR3 is CASSLRGRGGYTF. The CDR3 DNA reads as TGTGCCAGCAGCTTACGGGGCAGGGGTGGCTACACCTTC.

This clone was seen once. DNA for the CDR3: TGCGCCAGCAGCCGACTAGCGTCGTTCCCCGAAGATACGCAGTATTTT. It codes for CASSRLASFPEDTQYF. The rearrangement uses TRBV5-1 and TRBJ2-3; 8 bases agree with TRBD2. This CDR3 has 16 residues. The germline V gene encodes CDR1 SGHRS and CDR2 YFSETQ. After removal of 4 bases from V and 5 bases from J, the junction contained 12 bases not matched to a gene. The full variable domain, completed using reference TRBV5-1 and TRBJ2-3, is KAGVTQTPRYLIKTRGQQVTLSCSPISGHRSVSWYQQTPGQGLQFLFEYFSETQRNKGNFPGRFSGRQFSNSRSEMNVSTLELGDSALYLCASSRLASFPEDTQYFGPGTRLTVL.

The chain combines TRBV19 with TRBJ1-1, with 10 bases that match TRBD1. V lost 6 bases and J lost 2; bases outside the gene matches: 9. Germline lookup yields CDR1 LNHDA and CDR2 SQIVND (reference sequence). CDR3 length equals 16 residues. This CDR3 is CASRPRDRGPNTEAFF. CDR3 in DNA: TGTGCCAGTAGGCCGCGGGACAGGGGACCTAACACTGAAGCTTTCTTT.

The chain is built from TRBV5-1 and TRBJ2-2; a possible D gene is TRBD2 (5 bases). The CDR3 loop spans 16 amino acids. In germline, CDR1 is SGHRS, CDR2 YFSETQ. Trimming took off 4 bases at V and 0 bases at J, with 13 bases between the two ends. The CDR3 here is CASSRSGFANTGELFF. CDR3 DNA sequence: TGCGCCAGCAGCAGGTCGGGGTTCGCGAACACCGGGGAGCTGTTTTTT.

This clone was detected a few times. The chain carries TRBV6-4 and TRBJ2-6, with D possibly TRBD1 on 5 matching bases. Germline CDR1 is MRHNA and CDR2 is SNTAGT. V gave up 2 bases and J gave up 0 bases, with 5 bases separating them. The CDR3 is made up of 15 amino acids. CDR3 DNA sequence: TGTGCCAGCAGTGACGACAGCTCTGGGGCCAACGTCCTGACTTTC. As protein: CASSDDSSGANVLTF.

Regarding this clone: Germline is not matched at one junction end, which may reflect a read error. V usage is TRBV5-1 and J usage is TRBJ1-2, with D possibly TRBD1 on 5 matching bases. This CDR3 has 14 amino acids. Germline V gives CDR1 SGHRS, CDR2 YFSETQ. CDR3 coding DNA: TGCGCCAGCAGCCTCCTAGACAGAACCTATGGCTACCCCTTC. This encodes CASSLLDRTYGYPF.

This rearrangement joins TRBV30 to TRBJ2-3, with a tentative D call TRBD1 (5 bases). V lost 4 bases and J 0 bases, leaving 11 bases between the germline ends. CDR1 GTSNPN and CDR2 SVGIG come from the germline V gene (reference sequence). The CDR3 has 14 residues. CDR3 DNA: TGTGCCTGGACTCTGGGGCTTAGCACAGATACGCAGTATTTT. Protein sequence: CAWTLGLSTDTQYF.

CDR3 DNA: TGTGCCAGCAGTTACCTGAACACCGGGGAGCTGTTTTTT. Translation gives CASSYLNTGELFF. The chain is built from TRBV6-6 and TRBJ2-2; D not certain. In germline, CDR1 is MNHNY, CDR2 SVGAGI (reference sequence). The CDR3 length is 13 residues. V was pared by 2 bases and J by 1 base, with 2 bases between.

The CDR3: CASSQVDRDNEKLFF. As DNA, the CDR3 is TGCGCCAGCAGCCAGGTGGACAGGGATAATGAAAAACTGTTTTTT. The V gene is TRBV4-1, the J gene TRBJ1-4; 8 nucleotides align to TRBD1. The V gene's germline CDR1 is MGHRA and CDR2 YSYEKL. Trimming at V came to 3 bases and at J to 4 bases, leaving 4 bases not matched to a gene. CDR3 length equals 15 residues.

In the case of this clone: The junction departs from germline at one end; a sequencing error may be responsible. The chain employs TRBV7-9 and TRBJ2-7; perhaps TRBD2 as D (6 bases). The CDR3 sequence is 12 residues long. Germline V gives CDR1 SEHNR, CDR2 FQNEAQ (reference sequence). The CDR3 loop is CSSSSSVDEQYF. The CDR3 bases are TGTTCCAGCAGCTCTAGCGTCGACGAGCAGTACTTC.

This clone was recorded a few times. This chain joins TRBV7-2 and TRBJ2-2; D gene unclear. The V gene's germline CDR1 is SGHTA and CDR2 FQGNSA. The CDR3 has 13 amino acids. Trimming stripped 5 bases from V and 2 bases from J, with 6 bases between. The CDR3 DNA reads TGTGCCAGCAGCCTTCTTAACACCGGGGAGCTGTTTTTT. Protein product: CASSLLNTGELFF.

The V call is TRBV23-1, the J call TRBJ2-3; 7 bases line up with TRBD2. TRBV23-1 is designated an ORF whose function remains uncertain. This CDR3 contains 15 residues. V was clipped by 4 bases and J by 6 bases; unmatched bases: 10. The CDR3 region is CASSPGDGGTDTQYF. The CDR3 DNA is TGCGCCAGCAGTCCAGGAGACGGGGGGACTGATACGCAGTATTTT.

This clone was observed a few times. The V gene is TRBV10-3, the J gene TRBJ2-5; TRBD2 matches at 14 bases. This CDR3 is 16 amino acids long. Germline CDR1 reads ENHRY; CDR2 reads SYGVKD. The trim removed 8 bases at V and 5 bases at J, leaving 10 bases unmatched. The CDR3 nucleotides are TGTGCCATCGGGGAGGGACTAGCGGGGGTCCGTGAGACCCAGTACTTC. Residues: CAIGEGLAGVRETQYF.

CDR3 DNA: TGTGCCATCGGCAGGGGGAATGAAAAACTGTTTTTT. Amino acid sequence: CAIGRGNEKLFF. The chain uses TRBV10-3 and TRBJ1-4; 7 positions match TRBD1. J was trimmed by 5 bases and V by 8 bases; bases with no gene match: 2. CDR3 length: 12 amino acids. Germline assignment: CDR1 ENHRY and CDR2 SYGVKD.

The rearrangement uses TRBV19 and TRBJ1-5; no firm D call. This CDR3 contains 14 residues. Germline CDR1 is LNHDA and CDR2 is SQIVND (reference sequence). Trimming removed 6 bases at V and 0 bases at J, with 9 bases between. The CDR3 sequence is CASRPGASNQPQHF. The CDR3 coding sequence is TGTGCCAGTAGGCCGGGAGCTAGCAATCAGCCCCAGCATTTT. The entire variable domain, with the rest obtained from reference TRBV19 and TRBJ1-5, is as follows: DGGITQSPKYLFRKEGQNVTLSCEQNLNHDAMYWYRQDPGQGLRLIYYSQIVNDFQKGDIAEGYSVSREKKESFPLTVTSAQKNPTAFYLCASRPGASNQPQHFGDGTRLSIL.

The V and J genes are TRBV30 and TRBJ2-5; D uncertain. Germline V lookup: CDR1 GTSNPN, CDR2 SVGIG (reference sequence). This CDR3 is built from 13 residues. The ends were cut back, 0 bases at V and 4 bases at J, with 9 bases in the middle. Here the CDR3 DNA reads TGTGCCTGGAGTGTAAATTTTCGAGAGACCCAGTACTTC. Translated, it gives CAWSVNFRETQYF.

The chain links TRBV25-1 to TRBJ2-5, with 10 bases matching TRBD2. There are 16 residues in the CDR3. V trimming: 1 base; J trimming: 3 bases; junction bases outside the gene matches: 5. Germline lookup yields CDR1 MGHDK and CDR2 SYGVNS. Written as DNA, the CDR3 is TGTGCCAGCAGTGAATCCCTAGCGGGGGACGAAGAGACCCAGTACTTC. It specifies CASSESLAGDEETQYF. The full variable domain, rest sourced from reference TRBV25-1 and TRBJ2-5, is EADIYQTPRYLVIGTGKKITLECSQTMGHDKMYWYQQDPGMELHLIHYSYGVNSTEKGDLSSESTVSRIRTEHFPLTLESARPSHTSQYLCASSESLAGDEETQYFGPGTRLLVL.

The chain has TRBV2 and TRBJ1-1; 8 bases align to TRBD1. In germline, CDR1 is SNHLY, CDR2 FYNNEI. V gave up 7 bases and J gave up 3 bases; unmatched junction bases: 7. The CDR3 contains 14 residues. The CDR3: CASKVQGADTEAFF. CDR3 nucleotide sequence: TGTGCCAGCAAGGTTCAGGGGGCGGACACTGAAGCTTTCTTT. The full variable domain, completed using reference TRBV2 and TRBJ1-1, is EPEVTQTPSHQVTQMGQEVILRCVPISNHLYFYWYRQILGQKVEFLVSFYNNEISEKSEIFDDQFSVERPDGSNFTLKIRSTKLEDSAMYFCASKVQGADTEAFFGQGTRLTVV.

The chain is built from TRBV14 and TRBJ2-7; possibly TRBD2 for D (5 bases). Germline V gene sequence: CDR1 SGHDN, CDR2 FVKESK. Trimming shortened V by 3 bases and J by 0 bases, and 9 bases separated the two germline ends. CDR3 length equals 14 residues. DNA for the CDR3: TGTGCCAGCAGCCAGACCGGGATCTCCTACGAGCAGTACTTC. Protein: CASSQTGISYEQYF.

The J gene is TRBJ1-2, the V gene TRBV6-5; no definite D call. Looked up from germline, CDR1 is MNHEY and CDR2 is SVGAGI. Trimming took 9 bases from V and 2 from J, leaving 10 bases between them. The CDR3 covers 12 residues. This CDR3 reads CASGNRNYGYTF. CDR3 DNA: TGTGCCAGTGGCAACAGAAACTATGGCTACACCTTC.

The rearrangement uses TRBV7-9 and TRBJ1-2, with D tentatively TRBD1 (5 bases). The CDR3 is made up of 15 amino acids. Trimming removed 5 bases from V and 1 base from J, with 14 bases in between. In germline, CDR1 is SEHNR, CDR2 FQNEAQ (reference sequence). The CDR3 sequence is CASSLYQGYNYGYTF. In DNA, the CDR3 is TGTGCCAGCAGCCTTTATCAGGGTTATAACTATGGCTACACCTTC.

This clone has only a few counts. V gene TRBV28 combines with J gene TRBJ1-1, with a weak D call TRBD1 (6 bases). The CDR3 is 13 residues long. V was trimmed by 6 bases and J by 1 base, leaving 9 bases between them. The germline V gene has CDR1 MDHEN and CDR2 SYDVKM. CDR3 in amino acids: CASRRQANTEAFF. In nucleotides, the CDR3 is TGTGCCAGCAGAAGACAGGCGAACACTGAAGCTTTCTTT.